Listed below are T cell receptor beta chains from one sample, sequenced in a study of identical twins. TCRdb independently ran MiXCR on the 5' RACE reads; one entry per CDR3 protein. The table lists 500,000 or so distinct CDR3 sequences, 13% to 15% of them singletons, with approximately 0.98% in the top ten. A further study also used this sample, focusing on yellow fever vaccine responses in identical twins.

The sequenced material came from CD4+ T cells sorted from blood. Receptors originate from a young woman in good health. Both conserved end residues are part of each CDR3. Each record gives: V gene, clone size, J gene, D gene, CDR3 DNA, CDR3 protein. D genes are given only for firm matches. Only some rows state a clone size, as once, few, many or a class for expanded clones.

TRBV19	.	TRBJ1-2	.	TGTGCCAGTAGTATTTTTCGGGTTGAAGAGGGGCCCTATGGCTACACCTTC	CASSIFRVEEGPYGYTF
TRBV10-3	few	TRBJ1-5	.	TGTGCCATCAGGGAGGGATTCAATCAGCCCCAGCATTTT	CAIREGFNQPQHF
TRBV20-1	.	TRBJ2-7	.	TGCAGTGCTAGAGATCCCAACTCCTACGAGCAGTACTTC	CSARDPNSYEQYF
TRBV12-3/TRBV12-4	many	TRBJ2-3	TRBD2	TGTGCCAGCAGTTCTACTAGCGGGACAGATACGCAGTATTTT	CASSSTSGTDTQYF
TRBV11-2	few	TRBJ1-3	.	TGTGCCAGCAGCTTAGAGCCCGGGCATGGCCGTGGTTCGAGAAACACCATATATTTT	CASSLEPGHGRGSRNTIYF
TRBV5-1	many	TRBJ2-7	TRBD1	TGTGCCAGCAGCTTAAGAACAGGGGGATCCTACGAGCAGTACTTC	CASSLRTGGSYEQYF
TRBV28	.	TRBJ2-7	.	TGTGCCAGCGGTGCAGATGTGTCCTACGAGCAGTACTTC	CASGADVSYEQYF
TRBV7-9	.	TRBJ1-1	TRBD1	TGTGCCAGCAGCTTCCAGGGGGGTCGGGCTGAAGCTTTCTTT	CASSFQGGRAEAFF
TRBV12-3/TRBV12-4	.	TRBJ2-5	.	TGTGCCAGCAGTTACGCGGGGCCTACTCGCCCTATGTACTTC	CASSYAGPTRPMYF
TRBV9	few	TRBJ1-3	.	TGTGCCAGCAGCCCAGCTTTGGGGACGGGTGGAAACACCATATATTTT	CASSPALGTGGNTIYF
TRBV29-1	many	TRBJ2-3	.	TGCAGCGTCCGGGCTACAGATACGCAGTATTTT	CSVRATDTQYF
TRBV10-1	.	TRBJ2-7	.	TGCGCCAGCAGTGATCAGTTCTACGAGCAGTACTTC	CASSDQFYEQYF
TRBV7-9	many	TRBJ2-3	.	TGTGCCAGCAGCTTAGATCTGACTGAGAACACAGATACGCAGTATTTT	CASSLDLTENTDTQYF
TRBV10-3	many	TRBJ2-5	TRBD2	TGTGCCATCAGTACTAGCGGGGGGACTAAGACCCAGTACTTC	CAISTSGGTKTQYF
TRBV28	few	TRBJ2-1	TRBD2	TGTGCCAGCAGAACTAGCGGGGGCCTTGTGGGGCAGTTCTTC	CASRTSGGLVGQFF
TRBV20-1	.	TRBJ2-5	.	TGCAGTGCTAGAGATCCACAACAGGGTCCCCAAGAGACCCAGTACTTC	CSARDPQQGPQETQYF
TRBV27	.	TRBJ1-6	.	TGTGCCAGCAGTTTATCCGGGGCCTGGGGTTCACCCCTCCACTTT	CASSLSGAWGSPLHF
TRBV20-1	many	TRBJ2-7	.	TGCAGTGCTAGAGCGCAGGGCGAGCAGTACTTC	CSARAQGEQYF
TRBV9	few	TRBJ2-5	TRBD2	TGTGCCAGCAGCGCGGGGGAGGGAGGGACCCAGGGGACCCAGTACTTC	CASSAGEGGTQGTQYF
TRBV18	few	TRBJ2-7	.	TGTGCCAGCTCACCACCATCAGGGGCTGGCTACGAGCAGTACTTC	CASSPPSGAGYEQYF
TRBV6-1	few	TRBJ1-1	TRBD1	TGTGCCAGCAGTGGACCGACAGGGGGTGAGAACACTGAAGCTTTCTTT	CASSGPTGGENTEAFF
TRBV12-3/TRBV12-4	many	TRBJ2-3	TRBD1	TGTGCCAGCAGTTTGGCCCGAGGGGGCGCAGATACGCAGTATTTT	CASSLARGGADTQYF
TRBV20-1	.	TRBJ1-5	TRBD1	TGCAGTGCTACGGACAGGATTAGCAATCAGCCCCAGCATTTT	CSATDRISNQPQHF
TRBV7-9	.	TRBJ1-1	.	TGTGCCAGTCGTCATGGGAACACTGAAGCTTTCTTT	CASRHGNTEAFF
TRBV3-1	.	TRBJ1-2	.	TGTGCCAGCAGCCAAGTGGGCCGCGGTGCTGGCTACACCTTC	CASSQVGRGAGYTF
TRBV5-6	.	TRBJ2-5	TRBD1	TGTGCCAGCAATACAGGGGGCAGGGAGACCCAGTACTTC	CASNTGGRETQYF
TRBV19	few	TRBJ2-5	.	TGTGCCAGTAGTATCGGACAGCTCCAAGAGACCCAGTACTTC	CASSIGQLQETQYF
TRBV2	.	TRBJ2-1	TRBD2	TGTGCCAGCAGCCTTAGCGGGAGGGCCTCATACAATGAGCAGTTCTTC	CASSLSGRASYNEQFF
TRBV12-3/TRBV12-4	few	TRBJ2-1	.	TGTGCCAGCAGCCCCTCTGAGCAGTTCTTC	CASSPSEQFF
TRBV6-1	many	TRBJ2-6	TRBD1	TGTGCCAGCAAGGGGGCCGCTGGGGCCAACGTCCTGACTTTC	CASKGAAGANVLTF
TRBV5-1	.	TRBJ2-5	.	TGCGCCAGCAGCTCCTACCTCCAGCGGGCCCTCGGAGAGACCCAGTACTTC	CASSSYLQRALGETQYF
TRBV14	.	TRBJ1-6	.	TGTGCCAGCAGCCAAGTAGTTCAGGCGGCCACCCTCCACTTT	CASSQVVQAATLHF
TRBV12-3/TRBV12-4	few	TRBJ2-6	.	TGTGCCAGCAGTTTAGTGCCTCTGAGCTCTGGGGCCAACGTCCTGACTTTC	CASSLVPLSSGANVLTF
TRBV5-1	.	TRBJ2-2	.	TGCGCCAGCAGCTTGGGGGACTCAACATCGAACACCGGGGAGCTGTTTTTT	CASSLGDSTSNTGELFF
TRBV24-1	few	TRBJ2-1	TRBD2	TGTGCCACCAGTGATTTGCTCGCGGGAGGGTACAATGAGCAGTTCTTC	CATSDLLAGGYNEQFF
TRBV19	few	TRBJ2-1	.	TGTGCCAGTAGTTCGGAAGGACTCTCCTACAATGAGCAGTTCTTC	CASSSEGLSYNEQFF
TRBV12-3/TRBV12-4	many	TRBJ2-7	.	TGTGCCAGCAGTTTTGGGTCACCGCCCGAGCAGTACTTC	CASSFGSPPEQYF
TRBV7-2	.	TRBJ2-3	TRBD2	TGTGCCAGCAGCTTAGGGGGCGGGAGGGGAGGAGATACGCAGTATTTT	CASSLGGGRGGDTQYF
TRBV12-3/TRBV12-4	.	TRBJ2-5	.	TGTGCCAGCGGGACGGGGACGAACCGGGAGACCCAGTACTTC	CASGTGTNRETQYF
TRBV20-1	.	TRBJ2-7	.	TGCAGTGCTGGATCCCTCCCCGAGACAGTTAGCTCCTACGAGCAGTACTTC	CSAGSLPETVSSYEQYF
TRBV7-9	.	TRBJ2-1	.	TGTGCCAGCAGCTCGGACTACAGCTCCTACAATGAGCAGTTCTTC	CASSSDYSSYNEQFF
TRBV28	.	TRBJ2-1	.	TGTGCCAGCAGTAAGGGGGGACGGAGATACAATGAGCAGTTCTTC	CASSKGGRRYNEQFF
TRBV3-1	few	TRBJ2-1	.	TGTGCCAGCAGCCAGGACTACCCGAACAATGAGCAGTTCTTC	CASSQDYPNNEQFF
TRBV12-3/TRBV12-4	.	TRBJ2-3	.	TGTGCCAGCACTTCTTCAACCCACACAGATACGCAGTATTTT	CASTSSTHTDTQYF
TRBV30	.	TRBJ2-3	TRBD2	TGTGCCTGGAGTAGCGGGAGTAATCCAGATACGCAGTATTTT	CAWSSGSNPDTQYF
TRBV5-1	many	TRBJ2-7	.	TGCGCCAGCAGGGAATCCTACGAGCAGTACTTC	CASRESYEQYF
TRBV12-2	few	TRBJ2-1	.	TGTGCAAGTCGCCTAGGGGTTTTGTTCTTC	CASRLGVLFF
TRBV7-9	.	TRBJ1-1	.	TGTGCCAGCAGCCCCTGGACAGAGACGAACACTGAAGCTTTCTTT	CASSPWTETNTEAFF
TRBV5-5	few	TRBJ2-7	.	TGTGCCAGCAGCTTAGGACGAACAGCCGAGCAGTACTTC	CASSLGRTAEQYF
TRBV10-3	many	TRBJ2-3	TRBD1	TGTGCCATCAGTGGGACAGGGGGCAGCACAGATACGCAGTATTTT	CAISGTGGSTDTQYF
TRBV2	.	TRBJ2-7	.	TGTGCCAGCAGTGACGTAGGCACTGTTTTAACTGGCGAGCAGTACTTC	CASSDVGTVLTGEQYF